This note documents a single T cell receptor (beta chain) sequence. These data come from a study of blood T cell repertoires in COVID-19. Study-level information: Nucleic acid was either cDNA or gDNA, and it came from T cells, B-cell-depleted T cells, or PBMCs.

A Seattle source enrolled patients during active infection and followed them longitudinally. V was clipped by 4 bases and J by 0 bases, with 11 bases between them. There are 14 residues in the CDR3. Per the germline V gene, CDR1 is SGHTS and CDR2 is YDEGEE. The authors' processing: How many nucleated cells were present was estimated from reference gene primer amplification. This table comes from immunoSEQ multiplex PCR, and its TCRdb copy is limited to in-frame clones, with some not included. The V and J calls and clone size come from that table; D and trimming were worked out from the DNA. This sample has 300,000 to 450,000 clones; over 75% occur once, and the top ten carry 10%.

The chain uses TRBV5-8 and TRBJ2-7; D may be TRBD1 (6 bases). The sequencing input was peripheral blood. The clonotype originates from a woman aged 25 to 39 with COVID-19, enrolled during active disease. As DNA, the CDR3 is TGTGCCAGCAGCAGCCGACAGGTCTCCTACGAGCAGTACTTC. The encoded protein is CASSSRQVSYEQYF.